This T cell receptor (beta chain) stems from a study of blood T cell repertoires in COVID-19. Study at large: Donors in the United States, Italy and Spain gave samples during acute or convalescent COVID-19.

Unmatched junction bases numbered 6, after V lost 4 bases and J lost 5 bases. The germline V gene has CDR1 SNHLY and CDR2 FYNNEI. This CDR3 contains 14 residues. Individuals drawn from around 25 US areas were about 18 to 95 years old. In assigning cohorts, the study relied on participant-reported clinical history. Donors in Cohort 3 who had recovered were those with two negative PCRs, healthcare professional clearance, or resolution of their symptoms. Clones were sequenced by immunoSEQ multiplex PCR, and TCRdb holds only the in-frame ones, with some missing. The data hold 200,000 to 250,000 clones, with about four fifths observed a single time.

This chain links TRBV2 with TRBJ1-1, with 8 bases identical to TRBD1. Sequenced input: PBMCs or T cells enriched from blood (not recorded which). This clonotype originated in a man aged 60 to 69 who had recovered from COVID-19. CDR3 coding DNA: TGTGCCAGCAGTGCGGGCAGGGGGCGTACTGAAGCTTTCTTT. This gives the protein CASSAGRGRTEAFF.